This T cell receptor beta chain was recovered during a study of T-cell memory formation after mild COVID-19. Study overall: Clustering of TCRs was largely donor specific.

Researchers used 5'RACE with constant-segment primers to make TCR alpha and TCR beta cDNA libraries that carry sample barcodes and UMIs. TCRdb fed the 5' RACE reads into MiXCR, producing one record per CDR3 protein. The table records approximately 290,000 distinct CDR3 sequences, approximately 7.6% of them present only once. This clonotype was found many times. Its matching antigen is unknown. The study's findings and limits: Later expanders leaned CD4+, whereas clones that contracted between day 15 and 85 were balanced CD4/CD8. Pre-infection memory harbored some responding clones, suggesting cross-reactive memory joined.

This CDR3 comprises 14 residues. CDR1 is SEHNR, CDR2 FQNEAQ, per germline (reference sequence). Germline trimming cut 5 bases from V and 3 bases from J; bases unmatched to any gene: 6. The source is a man younger than 35 who had mild COVID-19 (a few samples of this study predate the infection). Cell type and time point are not known. The chain employs TRBV7-9 and TRBJ2-7, with TRBD1 matching 8 bases. The specimen was PBMCs or a T cell subset sorted from them (not recorded which). The CDR3, as DNA: TGTGCCAGCAGCGGGGGACAGGCAAGCTACGAGCAGTACTTC. It encodes CASSGGQASYEQYF.